These T cell receptor beta chains were read from a single sample in a study of blood T cell repertoires in COVID-19. The repertoire was sequenced with immunoSEQ multiplex PCR; TCRdb's copy has only in-frame clones and lacks some. The repertoire holds around 300,000 clones, with 83% as singletons. Sequences were obtained from peripheral blood. Source of these receptors: a woman in her forties or fifties who had recovered from COVID-19. CDR3s include the opening cysteine and the closing phenylalanine or tryptophan. A D gene is named only where the DNA matches it firmly. Size is omitted from some rows. Given values are once, few, many or a class for expanded clones.

once,.,TRBJ1-5,13,TRBV24-1,TGTGCCACCAGTGATTCACTTAATCAGCCCCAGCATTTT,CATSDSLNQPQHF
few,.,TRBJ2-7,17,TRBV27,TGTGCCAGCAGCCCTGCGCTGACGGGTATTTGGTCCTACGAGCAGTACTTC,CASSPALTGIWSYEQYF
few,TRBD1,TRBJ1-6,21,TRBV4-1,TGCGCCAGCAGCCAAGATCCTCCCGGGACAGGGGGCGTCACCTATAATTCACCCCTCCACTTT,CASSQDPPGTGGVTYNSPLHF
.,TRBD1,TRBJ1-2,16,TRBV13,TGTGCCAGCAGCTTAGAGGCAGGGGGTAGTAACTATGGCTACACCTTC,CASSLEAGGSNYGYTF
.,.,TRBJ2-3,14,TRBV29-1,TGCAGCGTTGAGTACGGGGGATTCACAGATACGCAGTATTTT,CSVEYGGFTDTQYF
.,TRBD2,TRBJ2-5,15,TRBV24-1,TGTGCCACCAGTGACCACGGGACTAGCCGCGAGACCCAGTACTTC,CATSDHGTSRETQYF
.,TRBD2,TRBJ2-1,16,TRBV6-2/TRBV6-3,TGTGCCAGCAGTTTACTTATGGGGACTAGAGGTAATGAGCAGTTCTTC,CASSLLMGTRGNEQFF
.,TRBD1,TRBJ1-2,16,TRBV7-8,TGTGCCAGCAGCTTAGCGACAGGGGGCGCTCGGTATGGCTACACCTTC,CASSLATGGARYGYTF
.,.,TRBJ1-2,15,TRBV9,TGTGCCAGCAGCGTAGAAGGGGCCCGCGGCAGTGGCTACACCTTC,CASSVEGARGSGYTF
once,.,TRBJ1-4,14,TRBV28,TGTGCCAGCAGCCCCGGACAGATGAATGAAAAACTGTTTTTT,CASSPGQMNEKLFF
.,.,TRBJ2-1,14,TRBV10-2,TGCGCCGCCGGTAACGGGGGGCCAAACAATGAGCAGTTCTTC,CAAGNGGPNNEQFF
once,TRBD2,TRBJ2-1,18,TRBV10-3,TGTGCCATCAGTGAGTCTTTAGCGGGAGTGTCCTCCCGCAATGAGCAGTTCTTC,CAISESLAGVSSRNEQFF
few,.,TRBJ2-7,16,TRBV6-7,TGTGCCAGCAGTTACCTCGAGGCAACTCCCGCGGACGAGCAGTACTTC,CASSYLEATPADEQYF